This TCR beta chain stems from a study of CD8 T cells in ankylosing spondylitis. Between the trimmed V and J ends, which lost 9 bases and 8 bases, there was a span of 7 bases. CDR1 is SNHLY and CDR2 is FYNNEI in the germline V gene. This CDR3 is 9 amino acids long. This clonotype appeared once. TCRdb recomputed calls from the 5' RACE reads with MiXCR, one row per CDR3 protein. The table records approximately 200,000 distinct CDR3 sequences, 9.5% to 15% of them present only once. The rearrangement uses TRBV2 and TRBJ1-2; no clear D gene. The sequence was collected from a male donor with ankylosing spondylitis or in good health (not recorded which). Sequencing input: blood, either unsorted or a sorted T cell fraction (not recorded which). The CDR3 DNA is TGTGCCAGTGGGGTAGGCTACACCTTC. Amino acids: CASGVGYTF.